The T cell receptor (beta chain) under discussion was sequenced for a study of T cell clonotyping in hematopoietic cell transplantation. CDR1 SGHTA and CDR2 FQGNSA come from the germline V gene. CDR3 size: 16 residues. The V end lost 1 base, the J end lost 9 bases, and 16 bases lay between the germline ends. Assay used: immunoSEQ multiplex PCR; TCRdb lists only in-frame clones, some missing. The sample yields roughly 9,000 clones, over 85% seen once. The specimen was PBMCs, collected 100 days after allogeneic stem cell transplant. This sequence was found in a male patient in his fifties or sixties who had an allogeneic stem cell transplant from a related donor, so T cells may come from the graft donor. Some clones in this sample may be carry-over from other donors' samples. The chain links TRBV7-2 to TRBJ1-6, with D unresolved. CDR3 amino acids: CASSLGGPAFSSPLHF. CDR3 coding DNA: TGTGCCAGCAGCTTAGGAGGCCCAGCCTTCAGTTCACCCCTCCACTTT. Variable domain in full (rest from reference TRBV7-2 and TRBJ1-6): GAGVSQSPSNKVTEKGKDVELRCDPISGHTALYWYRQSLGQGLEFLIYFQGNSAPDKSGLPSDRFSAERTGGSVSTLTIQRTQQEDSAVYLCASSLGGPAFSSPLHFGNGTRLTVT.